The 31 T cell receptor beta chains below all came from one sample that was sequenced in a study of T-cell reconstitution after alpha-beta-depleted transplantation in children (dated by TCRdb to about 2016). Interpreted using the paper, the treatment or condition label stands for: allogeneic hematopoietic cell transplantation with graft depleted of TCRalphabeta T cells and CD19 B cells. Library generation was performed with PCR. The data were produced on an Illumina HiSeq 2500. Molecular barcoding was employed in the preparation of TCR libraries, with unique molecular identifiers being used to normalize TCRbeta repertoire quantification. TCRdb redid the processing of the public reads, applying fastp at Q25 and MiXCR, and retained in-frame beta chains. Each entry is one CDR3 protein sequence, shown with its most common DNA and genes. The sample table shows 140,000 to 150,000 distinct CDR3 sequences, and 8.8% are seen once. The ten largest clonotypes hold 15% to 20% of the sample.

The sequencing here drew on PBMCs, mostly from graft donor cells, taken 180 days after TCRalphabeta/CD19-depleted stem cell transplant. The receptors here all came from a female patient aged 2 to 10 who had a stem cell transplant for congenital amegakaryocytic thrombocytopenia, so the T cells may come from the graft donor.

This clonotype was detected a few times. The chain uses TRBV28 and TRBJ2-4; TRBD2 is a possible D gene (5 bases). Trimming removed 7 bases from V and 0 bases from J, with 7 bases in between. From germline, CDR1 is MDHEN and CDR2 SYDVKM. The CDR3 length is 13 residues. The CDR3 nucleotides are TGTGCCAGCACAGGACTAGCCAAAAACATTCAGTACTTC. Amino acid sequence: CASTGLAKNIQYF.

The chain couples TRBV20-1 to TRBJ2-7, with 8 bases lining up with TRBD2. Looked up from germline, CDR1 is DFQATT and CDR2 is SNEGSKA (reference sequence). The ends lost 1 base at V and 2 bases at J; junction bases unmatched: 7. The CDR3 consists of 15 residues. Written as DNA, the CDR3 is TGCAGTGCTAGAGTGGGAGCGGGGGCCCCCTACGAGCAGTACTTC. This sequence encodes CSARVGAGAPYEQYF.

The chain joins TRBV20-1 to TRBJ2-1; TRBD2 matches 9 bases. In germline, CDR1 is DFQATT, CDR2 SNEGSKA (reference sequence). CDR3 size: 14 residues. J lost 7 bases, V lost 1 base, and 5 bases had no gene match. The CDR3 loop reads CSARGWLAGNEQFF. The DNA for the CDR3 is TGCAGTGCTAGAGGGTGGCTAGCGGGAAATGAGCAGTTCTTC.

This chain connects TRBV20-1 to TRBJ2-5; no definite D call. Looked up from germline, CDR1 is DFQATT and CDR2 is SNEGSKA (reference sequence). This CDR3 has 10 residues. V lost 0 bases and J lost 5, with 1 base in between. CDR3 residues: CSARDETQYF. The CDR3 DNA reads as TGCAGTGCTAGAGACGAGACCCAGTACTTC.

There are many counts of this clonotype. The V and J genes are TRBV20-1 and TRBJ1-6; D is undetermined. Germline CDR1 reads DFQATT; CDR2 reads SNEGSKA (reference sequence). The CDR3 totals 13 residues. The V end lost 2 bases, the J end lost 14 bases, and 16 bases lay between the germline ends. The CDR3 coding sequence is TGCAGTGCTAGAACCGACCGGAATTCGGCCCTCCACTTT. It encodes CSARTDRNSALHF.

In its sample, this clonotype was seen many times. The chain is built from TRBV11-3 and TRBJ1-5; a weak D match, TRBD1 (6 bases). The CDR3 loop spans 17 amino acids. Looked up from germline, CDR1 is SGHNT and CDR2 is YENEEA. The V end lost 5 bases, the J end lost 0 bases, and 17 bases lay between the germline ends. The CDR3 loop is CASSTNQGNLSNQPQHF. The DNA of the CDR3 is TGTGCCAGCAGCACAAATCAGGGGAATCTTAGCAATCAGCCCCAGCATTTT.

This clonotype turned up a few times. The chain links TRBV14 to TRBJ2-1; D gene uncertain. In germline, CDR1 is SGHDN, CDR2 FVKESK. The CDR3 consists of 15 residues. V gave up 4 bases and J gave up 3 bases, with 13 bases separating them. The DNA for the CDR3 is TGTGCCAGCAGCCCCTGGGTGGCGGACTACAATGAGCAGTTCTTC. Translated, it gives CASSPWVADYNEQFF.

V gene TRBV15 combines with J gene TRBJ2-5; D possibly corresponds to TRBD1 (6 bases). In germline, CDR1 is LNHNV, CDR2 YYDKDF (reference sequence). This CDR3 has 14 residues. Trimming removed 5 bases at V and 4 bases at J, with 14 bases between. In DNA form, the CDR3 reads TGTGCCACCAGCGACCAGGGGTTGGGAGAGACCCAGTACTTC. Its protein is CATSDQGLGETQYF.

This clonotype was observed many times. The chain recombines TRBV12-3 or TRBV12-4 with TRBJ1-2, with a tentative D call TRBD1 (5 bases). V was trimmed by 6 bases and J by 5 bases, leaving 19 bases between them. The CDR3 runs 15 residues. CDR3 sequence reads: CASSPKSAGRYGYTF. Here the CDR3 DNA reads TGTGCCAGCAGCCCCAAAAGTGCAGGGCGGTATGGCTACACCTTC.

This clonotype was detected only a few times. J is TRBJ2-5 and V is TRBV14; 10 bases agree with TRBD2. The CDR3 contains 16 residues. V dropped 3 bases and J dropped 6; count of bases not matched to a gene: 10. Germline values: CDR1 SGHDN, CDR2 FVKESK. DNA for the CDR3: TGTGCCAGCAGCCAGGCAACGGATAGCGGGAGGAAGACCCAGTACTTC. Translation: CASSQATDSGRKTQYF.

On this clonotype itself: Being one base from a much bigger clone, this may be a read error. The chain recombines TRBV6-1 with TRBJ2-2, with 9 nucleotides matching TRBD1. Per the germline V gene, CDR1 is MNHNS and CDR2 is SASEGT. V was clipped by 6 bases and J by 4 bases; unmatched bases: 6. The CDR3 covers 15 residues. The CDR3 reads CASRDGGQGTGELFF. The CDR3 DNA follows: TGTGCCAGCAGAGATGGGGGACAGGGCACCGGGGAGCTGTTTTTT.

The rearrangement joins TRBV20-1 to TRBJ1-4; TRBD1 matches 10 bases. This CDR3 has 14 amino acids. Germline values: CDR1 DFQATT, CDR2 SNEGSKA (reference sequence). V lost 1 base, J lost 4 bases, and 0 bases stayed unmatched. CDR3 loop: CSARGDRGNEKLFF. The DNA for the CDR3 is TGCAGTGCTAGAGGGGACAGGGGTAATGAAAAACTGTTTTTT.

This clonotype was counted many times. J is TRBJ2-3 and V is TRBV28, with 11 bases identical to TRBD2. Germline V gives CDR1 MDHEN, CDR2 SYDVKM. The J segment lost 1 base and the V segment lost 3 bases, leaving 3 bases of the junction unmatched. The CDR3 is 16 amino acids. CDR3 DNA sequence: TGTGCCAGCAGTTTTCCACTAGCGGGAGGCACAGATACGCAGTATTTT. Protein product: CASSFPLAGGTDTQYF. Drawing the rest from reference TRBV28 and TRBJ2-3, the complete variable domain is DVKVTQSSRYLVKRTGEKVFLECVQDMDHENMFWYRQDPGLGLRLIYFSYDVKMKEKGDIPEGYSVSREKKERFSLILESASTNQTSMYLCASSFPLAGGTDTQYFGPGTRLTVL.

This clonotype was recorded a few times. The rearrangement joins TRBV7-2 to TRBJ2-7; 8 nucleotides align to TRBD2. CDR3 length: 15 residues. The ends lost 3 bases at V and 1 base at J; junction bases unmatched: 5. CDR1 and CDR2 from the germline V gene are SGHTA and FQGNSA. DNA for the CDR3: TGTGCCAGCAGCTTCGGACTAGCACCGTCCTACGAGCAGTACTTC. It codes for CASSFGLAPSYEQYF.

This clonotype appeared many times. The rearrangement uses TRBV5-6 and TRBJ2-5; the D gene is possibly TRBD2 (6 bases). CDR1 SGHDT and CDR2 YYEEEE come from the germline V gene. Between the trimmed V and J ends, which lost 0 bases and 5 bases, there was a span of 14 bases. The CDR3 is 15 residues long. CDR3 DNA: TGTGCCAGCAGCTTGGTGTCTCTCCGGGGGGAGACCCAGTACTTC. Its protein is CASSLVSLRGETQYF.

This clonotype was seen ten or more times. The chain carries TRBV28 and TRBJ2-7; 8 bases agree with TRBD1. This CDR3 comprises 14 residues. J gave up 0 bases and V 6 bases, and 4 bases lay outside the gene matches. Germline CDR1 is MDHEN and CDR2 is SYDVKM. CDR3 sequence: CASRLTGGSYEQYF. Here the CDR3 DNA reads TGTGCCAGCAGGCTCACAGGGGGCTCCTACGAGCAGTACTTC.

This clonotype was seen ten or more times. The V gene is TRBV28, the J gene TRBJ1-4; D not certain. There are 14 residues in the CDR3. V lost 1 base and J lost 4, with 7 bases in between. Germline lookup yields CDR1 MDHEN and CDR2 SYDVKM. In DNA form, the CDR3 reads TGTGCCAGCAGTTTATCATGGGTTAATGAAAAACTGTTTTTT. This encodes CASSLSWVNEKLFF.

This clonotype was detected only a few times. The J gene is TRBJ2-7, the V gene TRBV7-9; D is uncertain. Germline lookup yields CDR1 SEHNR and CDR2 FQNEAQ (reference sequence). The CDR3 has 12 amino acids. V was pared by 3 bases and J by 6 bases, with 9 bases between. The CDR3 here is CASSFPLGEQYF. The CDR3 coding sequence is TGTGCCAGCAGCTTCCCGTTAGGCGAGCAGTACTTC.

This clonotype was found many times. V usage is TRBV5-1 and J usage is TRBJ2-1; no definite D call. Germline CDR1 reads SGHRS; CDR2 reads YFSETQ. This CDR3 contains 14 residues. V dropped 3 bases and J dropped 3 bases, with 10 bases sitting between them. CDR3 DNA: TGCGCCAGCAGCTCGACGGGCGACTACAATGAGCAGTTCTTC. As protein: CASSSTGDYNEQFF.

This clonotype was counted at least ten times. The chain has TRBV20-1 and TRBJ2-7; TRBD2 aligns across 11 bases. CDR1 is DFQATT, CDR2 SNEGSKA, per germline (reference sequence). The CDR3 runs to 17 residues. V shed 0 bases and J 6 bases; nucleotides not matched to a gene: 13. For the CDR3, the DNA is TGCAGTGCTAGAGATTCAGGGACTAGCGGATTTGGTGGCGAGCAGTACTTC. The encoded protein is CSARDSGTSGFGGEQYF.

CDR3 sequence reads: CASNGGNQPQHF. In DNA form, the CDR3 reads TGTGCCAGCAATGGAGGCAATCAGCCCCAGCATTTT. The chain joins TRBV2 to TRBJ1-5; D not certain. Trimming shortened V by 7 bases and J by 2 bases, and 6 bases separated the two germline ends. The length of the CDR3 is 12 residues. The V gene's germline CDR1 is SNHLY and CDR2 FYNNEI.

This clonotype was seen a handful of times. The chain employs TRBV20-1 and TRBJ1-3; perhaps TRBD1 as D (5 bases). The CDR3 contains 15 residues. The germline gives CDR1 DFQATT, CDR2 SNEGSKA (reference sequence). Trimming removed 0 bases from V and 1 base from J, with 10 bases in between. The CDR3 sequence: CSARDPQGSGNTIYF. The DNA of the CDR3 is TGCAGTGCTAGAGATCCCCAGGGTTCTGGAAACACCATATATTTT.

This clonotype came up a few times. J is TRBJ2-3 and V is TRBV20-1, with 7 nucleotides matching TRBD2. V was clipped by 2 bases and J by 3 bases; unmatched bases: 8. The CDR3 sequence is 15 residues long. Germline CDR1 DFQATT, CDR2 SNEGSKA (reference sequence). The CDR3 nucleotides read TGCAGTGCTAGACCACCGGTCGGGGGGACAGATACGCAGTATTTT. Translated, it gives CSARPPVGGTDTQYF.

At least ten counts were recorded for this clonotype. The genes are TRBV2 and TRBJ2-1, with 9 nucleotides matching TRBD2. V shed 6 bases, J shed 1 base, and the junction held 4 bases outside the gene matches. This CDR3 spans 15 amino acids. Germline values: CDR1 SNHLY, CDR2 FYNNEI. The CDR3 reads CASRRAGGSYNEQFF. The CDR3 region has the DNA TGTGCCAGCAGAAGAGCGGGAGGTTCCTACAATGAGCAGTTCTTC.

This clonotype occurred many times. V usage is TRBV28 and J usage is TRBJ1-2; D uncertain. Germline lookup yields CDR1 MDHEN and CDR2 SYDVKM. The CDR3 loop spans 13 amino acids. The V gene lost 7 bases and the J gene lost 0 bases, with 9 bases spanning the gap. The CDR3 bases are TGTGCCAGCACTCTCCCCGCTAACTATGGCTACACCTTC. Protein sequence: CASTLPANYGYTF.

This clonotype occurred a few times. The gene calls are TRBV3-1 and TRBJ2-7; 7 bases are a match to TRBD2. This CDR3 spans 15 amino acids. Per the germline V gene, CDR1 is LGHDT and CDR2 is YNNKEL (reference sequence). V was pared by 5 bases and J by 2 bases, with 9 bases of the junction left unmatched. The CDR3 sequence is CASSRLAGSTYEQYF. CDR3 nucleotide sequence: TGTGCCAGCAGCAGACTAGCCGGGTCCACCTACGAGCAGTACTTC.

This clonotype was recorded at least ten times. The rearrangement links TRBV20-1 to TRBJ2-3; no firm D call. With 0 bases removed from V and 6 bases from J, the gap between germline ends came to 13 bases. The CDR3 contains 14 residues. Germline V CDR1 and CDR2: DFQATT, SNEGSKA (reference sequence). The CDR3 loop is CSARDMAVQDTQYF. The CDR3 coding sequence is TGCAGTGCTAGAGATATGGCGGTCCAGGATACGCAGTATTTT.

Ten or more counts support this clonotype. The chain couples TRBV7-3 to TRBJ2-3, with TRBD2 identical over 9 bases. This CDR3 is built from 16 residues. J lost 2 bases, V lost 5 bases, and 8 bases had no gene match. Germline CDR1 reads SGHTA; CDR2 reads FQGTGA. CDR3 sequence: CASSPEQRGVTDTQYF. DNA for the CDR3: TGTGCCAGCAGCCCCGAACAGCGGGGGGTCACAGATACGCAGTATTTT.

Remarks on this clonotype: A much larger clone is a single base away; this may be a read error. The chain joins TRBV7-2 to TRBJ2-3; D might be TRBD2 (5 bases). From germline, CDR1 is SGHTA and CDR2 FQGNSA. The CDR3 totals 16 residues. The CDR3 region is CANSTEVGLRTDTQYF. The CDR3 region has the DNA TGTGCCAACAGCACGGAGGTAGGACTCCGCACAGATACGCAGTATTTT.

This clonotype came up a few times. J is TRBJ2-3 and V is TRBV7-9; perhaps TRBD2 as D (6 bases). From germline, CDR1 is SEHNR and CDR2 FQNEAQ (reference sequence). The V gene lost 3 bases and the J gene lost 5 bases, with 6 bases spanning the gap. The CDR3 is 12 residues long. The CDR3 reads CASSFGGDTQYF. In nucleotides, the CDR3 is TGTGCCAGCAGCTTCGGGGGAGATACGCAGTATTTT.

This clonotype was observed a handful of times. The chain has TRBV24-1 and TRBJ2-5; 7 bases align to TRBD1. In germline, CDR1 is KGHDR, CDR2 SFDVKD. CDR3 length equals 15 residues. With 2 bases clipped from V and 1 base from J, the junction kept 3 bases outside the gene matches. This CDR3 reads CATSDSDRRQETQYF. Written as DNA, the CDR3 is TGTGCCACCAGTGATTCGGACAGGCGCCAAGAGACCCAGTACTTC.